The 17 T cell receptor beta chains below all came from one sample that was sequenced in a study of blood T cells in healthy people across ages (dated by TCRdb to between 2014 and 2017). Library preparation used 5' RACE. Instrument used: Illumina HiSeq 2500. A second PCR of roughly 7 to 12 cycles was run with a J-beta primer mix and a sample-barcoded 5' primer. Through fastp at Q25 and MiXCR, TCRdb rebuilt clones from the public reads, retaining in-frame beta chains. For every CDR3 protein sequence, its rows merge into one entry that carries the most common genes and DNA. Within this sample are about 750,000 distinct CDR3 sequences, with 53% of them counted one time only. Clones ranked in the top ten supply approximately 40% of the sample. The sample was blood. Source of these receptors: a man aged 80 or over in good health.

This chain connects TRBV12-3 or TRBV12-4 to TRBJ2-4; 11 bases map to TRBD2. After removal of 1 base from V and 3 bases from J, the junction contained 2 bases not matched to a gene. There are 16 residues in the CDR3. DNA for the CDR3: TGTGCCAGCAGTTTAGGGCTAGCGGGAGGCAAAAACATTCAGTACTTC. This encodes CASSLGLAGGKNIQYF.

This rearrangement joins TRBV7-8 to TRBJ2-1; weak D call: TRBD2 (5 bases). Germline lookup yields CDR1 SGHVS and CDR2 FQNEAQ. The CDR3 runs to 16 residues. Deletions cut 1 base from V and 0 bases from J, with 10 bases between. The CDR3 coding sequence is TGTGCCAGCAGCTTAGGCGTTGGGAGCTCCTACAATGAGCAGTTCTTC. Translated, it gives CASSLGVGSSYNEQFF.

The J gene is TRBJ2-7, the V gene TRBV16; D gene ambiguous. Deletions cut 2 bases from V and 2 bases from J, with 10 bases between. This CDR3 is 14 amino acids long. The germline CDR1 and CDR2 sequences are KGHSY and FQNENV. CDR3 residues: CASSQPTFPYEQYF. Written as DNA, the CDR3 is TGTGCCAGCAGCCAACCTACCTTCCCCTACGAGCAGTACTTC.

This rearrangement joins TRBV20-1 to TRBJ2-2; no clear D. The CDR3 loop spans 16 amino acids. Germline-derived CDR1 and CDR2 are DFQATT and SNEGSKA (reference sequence). With 7 bases removed from V and 2 bases from J, the gap between germline ends came to 20 bases. CDR3 region: CSVRCGFWANTGELFF. CDR3 sequence (DNA): TGCAGTGTTCGATGTGGGTTTTGGGCTAACACCGGGGAGCTGTTTTTT.

The rearrangement uses TRBV7-2 and TRBJ2-1; D remains unclear. The CDR3 runs 12 residues. Trimming took 3 bases from V and 9 from J, leaving 9 bases between them. Germline CDR1 is SGHTA and CDR2 is FQGNSA. The CDR3 reads CASSFPFGEQFF. Here the CDR3 DNA reads TGTGCCAGCAGCTTTCCATTCGGTGAGCAGTTCTTC.

The chain has TRBV29-1 and TRBJ2-7; 7 positions match TRBD1. The DNA end is a closer match to TRBJ2-5, so the J assignment may be wrong. The germline V gene encodes CDR1 SQVTM and CDR2 ANQGSEA. CDR3 length: 14 amino acids. The CDR3 protein is CSVQIYRGRETQYF. The CDR3 nucleotides are TGCAGCGTTCAAATTTACAGGGGCCGGGAGACCCAGTACTTC.

The genes are TRBV4-3 and TRBJ2-5; D remains ambiguous. The germline V gene has CDR1 LGHNA and CDR2 YSLEER. The CDR3 is 15 amino acids. V was shortened by 0 bases and J by 5 bases, with 13 bases between the two germline ends. DNA for the CDR3: TGCGCCAGCAGCCAAGATAGGCAGCGCTCGGAGACCCAGTACTTC. It encodes CASSQDRQRSETQYF.

This clonotype was recorded only once. This chain connects TRBV7-9 to TRBJ2-5; 12 bases line up with TRBD2. Germline V gives CDR1 SEHNR, CDR2 FQNEAQ (reference sequence). The CDR3 has 16 amino acids. J was trimmed by 1 base and V by 7 bases; bases with no gene match: 7. CDR3 amino acids: CASILWTSGTQETQYF. The CDR3 nucleotides read TGTGCCAGCATTCTATGGACTAGCGGGACCCAAGAGACCCAGTACTTC.

The V and J genes are TRBV14 and TRBJ2-5; the D call may be TRBD1 or TRBD2 (5 bases each). The better agreement between TRBJ2-7 and the DNA end casts doubt on the J call. The V gene's germline CDR1 is SGHDN and CDR2 FVKESK. The length of the CDR3 is 15 residues. The CDR3 here is CASSFRGGPSYEQYF. The CDR3 bases are TGTGCCAGCAGCTTCCGGGGCGGCCCTTCCTACGAGCAGTACTTC.

The chain recombines TRBV24-1 with TRBJ2-6; 7 nucleotides agree with TRBD1. V shed 3 bases and J 7 bases; nucleotides not matched to a gene: 8. CDR1 and CDR2 (germline): KGHDR, SFDVKD. CDR3 length: 16 amino acids. For the CDR3, the DNA is TGTGCCACCAGTGATCCGACAGGGCTTAAAGCCAACGTCCTGACTTTC. This sequence encodes CATSDPTGLKANVLTF.

The V call is TRBV2, the J call TRBJ2-1, with 7 bases aligning to TRBD2. V shed 7 bases and J 9 bases; nucleotides not matched to a gene: 21. The germline gives CDR1 SNHLY, CDR2 FYNNEI. This CDR3 comprises 17 residues. CDR3 coding DNA: TGTGCCAGCATCCCAGCGGGGCTAGCGGCTGGAGTTGGTGAGCAGTTCTTC. Residues: CASIPAGLAAGVGEQFF.

This rearrangement joins TRBV27 to TRBJ1-5; D is perhaps TRBD1 (6 bases). From germline, CDR1 is MNHEY and CDR2 SMNVEV (reference sequence). The V and J ends lost 6 bases and 2 bases respectively, with 20 bases between them. The CDR3 is made up of 17 amino acids. The CDR3 nucleotides read TGTGCCAGCAGCCCATGGCAGGGGAGGGGAGGCAATCAGCCCCAGCATTTT. This encodes CASSPWQGRGGNQPQHF.

This clonotype was recorded only once. This chain links TRBV28 with TRBJ2-1; possibly TRBD2 for D (7 bases). V was pared by 5 bases and J by 7 bases, with 18 bases between. The CDR3 is made up of 15 amino acids. Germline CDR1 MDHEN, CDR2 SYDVKM. CDR3 DNA sequence: TGTGCCAGCAGTCCCCGGGGGGCGGGAAGGAATGAGCAGTTCTTC. It codes for CASSPRGAGRNEQFF. The full variable domain, rest sourced from reference TRBV28 and TRBJ2-1, is DVKVTQSSRYLVKRTGEKVFLECVQDMDHENMFWYRQDPGLGLRLIYFSYDVKMKEKGDIPEGYSVSREKKERFSLILESASTNQTSMYLCASSPRGAGRNEQFFGPGTRLTVL.

The chain recombines TRBV6-5 with TRBJ2-1; 9 positions agree with TRBD2. The CDR3 runs to 14 residues. V shed 6 bases, J shed 10 bases, and the junction held 10 bases outside the gene matches. In germline, CDR1 is MNHEY, CDR2 SVGAGI. Written as DNA, the CDR3 is TGTGCCAGCAGGGAGGGGGGACTAGCAGAGGAGCAGTTCTTC. It translates to CASREGGLAEEQFF.

The gene calls are TRBV7-2 and TRBJ2-1, with 8 positions matching TRBD2. Germline lookup yields CDR1 SGHTA and CDR2 FQGNSA. The CDR3 runs to 14 residues. V shed 5 bases, J shed 9 bases, and the junction held 9 bases outside the gene matches. CDR3 region: CASSPGTSRSEQFF. CDR3 DNA sequence: TGTGCCAGCAGCCCGGGGACTAGTCGAAGTGAGCAGTTCTTC.

This clonotype was observed a handful of times. The J gene is TRBJ1-2, the V gene TRBV29-1; 7 nucleotides line up with TRBD1. The CDR3 is 12 amino acids. CDR1 SQVTM and CDR2 ANQGSEA come from the germline V gene. V trimming: 6 bases; J trimming: 0 bases; junction bases outside the gene matches: 1. CDR3 nucleotides: TGCAGCGTGGGACAGACTAACTATGGCTACACCTTC. This codes for CSVGQTNYGYTF.

The gene calls are TRBV5-1 and TRBJ2-3, with D possibly TRBD2 on 6 matching bases. Germline V gene data show CDR1 as SGHRS and CDR2 as YFSETQ. V lost 0 bases to trimming and J lost 4 bases, with 12 bases between them. The CDR3 is made up of 15 amino acids. The DNA of the CDR3 is TGCGCCAGCAGCTTGGAACTAGCCGTGGCAGATACGCAGTATTTT. It translates to CASSLELAVADTQYF.